Described below is a single TCR beta chain sequence and its context. The antigen remains undetermined. This sample was taken from a study of T cell responses to AZD1222 COVID-19 vaccine. Study details: Pooled in the analysis were second doses at about 4 or about 12 weeks. Findings and caveats of the study: The donor cohort was predominantly white British with a female majority, and clonal diversity may have been underestimated. Baseline serostatus was positive in only six AZD1222 recipients.

Clones were read by immunoSEQ multiplex PCR, and TCRdb kept only the in-frame ones, dropping some. The sample has under 130,000 clones; 90% to 95% are singletons. Sequencing was performed on peripheral blood, taken on day 0 of AZD1222 vaccination. The TCR comes from an adult in good health.

The CDR3 bases are TGTGCCAGCAGCCCTAGGGCCGCATCCTATGGCTACACCTTC. Its protein is CASSPRAASYGYTF. The genes are TRBV3-1 (or the pseudogene TRBV3-2) and TRBJ1-2; D unclear. With 4 bases removed from V and 4 bases from J, the gap between germline ends came to 13 bases. The CDR3 totals 14 residues. CDR1 LGHDT and CDR2 YNNKEL come from the germline V gene (reference sequence).